These T cell receptor beta chains were read from a single sample in a study of early T cells in non-severe SARS-CoV-2 infection. MiXCR, applied by TCRdb to the 5' RACE reads, yields one record per CDR3 protein. The sample holds roughly 30,000 distinct CDR3 sequences, roughly 7% seen once. Sequencing was done on a sample of whole blood. These receptors all come from an adult who was a healthcare worker with PCR-confirmed SARS-CoV-2 infection or an uninfected control (not recorded which). CDR3s include the opening cysteine and the closing phenylalanine or tryptophan. A D gene is named only where the DNA matches it firmly. Size is stated for part of the rows, as once, few or many counts, or as a class when the clone is expanded.

J gene | clone size | D gene | V gene | CDR3 protein | CDR3 DNA
TRBJ2-7 | NA | NA | TRBV28 | CASSISGDRYEQYF | TGTGCCAGCAGTATATCAGGGGACCGGTACGAGCAGTACTTC
TRBJ2-7 | many | NA | TRBV11-2 | CASSLRAGRREQYF | TGTGCCAGCAGCTTACGTGCGGGCCGGAGAGAGCAGTACTTC
TRBJ1-5 | many | NA | TRBV27 | CASSLKEGEPQHF | TGTGCCAGCAGTTTGAAAGAAGGGGAGCCCCAGCATTTT
TRBJ2-1 | many | NA | TRBV7-6 | CASSLGVARNEQFF | TGTGCCAGCAGCTTGGGGGTAGCGCGGAATGAGCAGTTCTTC
TRBJ2-1 | many | NA | TRBV29-1 | CSVETGTGSNEQFF | TGCAGCGTTGAAACCGGGACTGGATCCAATGAGCAGTTCTTC
TRBJ2-7 | NA | NA | TRBV11-2 | CASSLFPGNSYEQYF | TGTGCCAGCAGCTTATTTCCAGGGAATTCCTACGAGCAGTACTTC
TRBJ2-3 | NA | TRBD2 | TRBV7-2 | CASSSSSGSGTDTQYF | TGTGCCAGCAGCTCTTCTAGCGGGTCAGGCACAGATACGCAGTATTTT
TRBJ2-3 | many | NA | TRBV3-1 | CASSHDPSFTQYF | TGTGCCAGCAGCCACGACCCGAGTTTTACGCAGTATTTT
TRBJ1-6 | NA | NA | TRBV7-8 | CASSSGGSFQGSPLHF | TGTGCCAGCAGCTCGGGCGGTTCCTTCCAGGGTTCACCCCTCCACTTT
TRBJ2-3 | many | NA | TRBV5-8 | CASRGTGTDTQYF | TGTGCCAGCAGGGGTACAGGCACAGATACGCAGTATTTT
TRBJ1-2 | many | TRBD1 | TRBV12-3/TRBV12-4 | CASTIQGDDGYTF | TGTGCCAGCACCATACAGGGGGATGATGGCTACACCTTC
TRBJ1-1 | medium-sized | NA | TRBV6-5 | CASSSGANTEAFF | TGTGCCAGCAGCTCCGGGGCCAACACTGAAGCTTTCTTT
TRBJ2-1 | many | NA | TRBV4-1 | CASSQQDVSYNEQFF | TGCGCCAGCAGCCAACAGGACGTCTCCTACAATGAGCAGTTCTTC
TRBJ2-7 | few | TRBD1 | TRBV29-1 | CSVIFFGQGAHEQYF | TGCAGCGTCATCTTCTTCGGACAGGGGGCCCACGAGCAGTACTTC
TRBJ1-2 | many | NA | TRBV18 | CASSPSDSRGYTF | TGTGCCAGCTCACCATCGGACAGCCGTGGCTACACCTTC
TRBJ2-1 | medium-sized | NA | TRBV20-1 | CSASGSDEQFF | TGCAGTGCTAGCGGGAGCGATGAGCAGTTCTTC
TRBJ2-1 | many | NA | TRBV29-1 | CSVSPYNEQFF | TGCAGCGTTTCCCCCTACAATGAGCAGTTCTTC
TRBJ2-7 | many | TRBD2 | TRBV7-8 | CASSFLELAGDEQYF | TGTGCCAGCAGCTTTTTGGAACTAGCGGGAGACGAGCAGTACTTC
TRBJ2-1 | many | NA | TRBV6-5 | CASSYRSGPYPISYNEQFF | TGTGCCAGCAGTTACCGATCCGGACCTTACCCGATATCCTACAATGAGCAGTTCTTC
TRBJ2-4 | many | NA | TRBV6-6 | CASSIESGSAKNIQYF | TGTGCCAGCAGTATCGAAAGCGGGTCCGCCAAAAACATTCAGTACTTC
TRBJ2-3 | many | TRBD2 | TRBV2 | CASSEASGSTQYF | TGTGCCAGCAGTGAAGCTAGCGGGAGTACGCAGTATTTT
TRBJ1-2 | many | TRBD1 | TRBV4-1 | CASSLAFPGTGTYGYTF | TGCGCCAGCAGCCTCGCATTCCCCGGGACAGGGACCTATGGCTACACCTTC
TRBJ2-2 | few | NA | TRBV19 | CASSIGTGELFF | TGTGCCAGTAGTATTGGTACCGGGGAGCTGTTTTTT
TRBJ2-7 | many | TRBD2 | TRBV13 | CASSPQVAGLDYEQYF | TGTGCCAGCAGCCCCCAGGTAGCGGGGCTGGACTACGAGCAGTACTTC
TRBJ2-4 | many | TRBD1 | TRBV12-3/TRBV12-4 | CASSLGQRNIQYF | TGTGCCAGCAGTTTGGGACAGAGAAACATTCAGTACTTC
TRBJ1-6 | many | NA | TRBV4-1 | CASSVRDPMNSPLHF | TGCGCCAGCAGCGTCCGGGATCCTATGAATTCACCCCTCCACTTT
TRBJ2-5 | many | TRBD1 | TRBV7-9 | CASSVDRVETQYF | TGTGCCAGCAGCGTGGACAGGGTTGAGACCCAGTACTTC
TRBJ2-3 | few | NA | TRBV4-3 | CASSQEQGAYSTDTQYF | TGCGCCAGCAGCCAAGAACAGGGCGCTTATAGCACAGATACGCAGTATTTT
TRBJ2-7 | many | NA | TRBV5-1 | CASSPPPLTATYEQYF | TGCGCCAGCAGCCCCCCCCCGTTGACAGCAACCTACGAGCAGTACTTC
TRBJ1-1 | many | TRBD1 | TRBV2 | CAGTQGENTEAFF | TGTGCCGGAACACAGGGGGAGAACACTGAAGCTTTCTTT
TRBJ1-3 | many | TRBD1 | TRBV18 | CASSPGTATYSGNTIYF | TGTGCCAGCTCACCCGGGACAGCCACGTACTCTGGAAACACCATATATTTT
TRBJ2-5 | many | NA | TRBV28 | CATESGSRGKETQYF | TGTGCCACCGAGTCGGGCAGTAGAGGAAAGGAGACCCAGTACTTC
TRBJ2-7 | few | NA | TRBV9 | CASSPGTAEREQYF | TGTGCCAGCAGCCCGGGGACCGCGGAGAGGGAGCAGTACTTC
TRBJ2-3 | few | TRBD2 | TRBV15 | CATRGGEFPGLAGLYTDTQYF | TGTGCCACCAGGGGGGGGGAATTTCCGGGACTAGCGGGTCTTTACACAGATACGCAGTATTTT
TRBJ2-1 | many | TRBD2 | TRBV2 | CAGRGLAGNEQFF | TGTGCCGGCCGGGGACTAGCTGGCAATGAGCAGTTCTTC
TRBJ2-5 | NA | NA | TRBV27 | CASSLSGVETQYF | TGTGCCAGCAGTTTATCCGGGGTCGAGACCCAGTACTTC
TRBJ1-5 | many | NA | TRBV28 | CAIWQAGQPQHF | TGTGCCATTTGGCAGGCCGGTCAGCCCCAGCATTTT
TRBJ2-1 | many | NA | TRBV15 | CATSRGGNNGAANGNEQFF | TGTGCCACCAGCAGAGGGGGTAATAACGGAGCCGCGAACGGGAATGAGCAGTTCTTC
TRBJ1-6 | NA | TRBD1 | TRBV7-9 | CASSLRGGAHSPLHF | TGTGCCAGCAGCTTAAGAGGGGGCGCACATTCACCCCTCCACTTT
TRBJ2-5 | many | NA | TRBV7-2 | CASSLGTFTQETQYF | TGTGCCAGCAGCTTAGGTACCTTTACTCAAGAGACCCAGTACTTC